This T cell receptor (beta chain) comes out of a study of immune evolution from preneoplasia to lung adenocarcinoma. Notes on the study in general: Clonality was highest in normal lung, lower in later-stage lesions apparently. From normal lung to invasive adenocarcinoma, top clone frequencies appeared to decrease.

H&E slides confirmed each diagnosis, reviewed by two pathologists independently. CDR3 length: 12 amino acids. Trimming stripped 3 bases from V and 8 bases from J, with 11 bases between. The germline V gene has CDR1 SGHNT and CDR2 YYREEE (reference sequence). As to this clone: Its antigen is unknown.

Sequenced by immunoSEQ multiplex PCR; TCRdb stores in-frame clones only, minus some. The data show about 4,900 clones, around 78% seen once. The chain recombines TRBV5-4 with TRBJ1-2; D ambiguous. The TCR comes from a person aged 55-85 years with lung adenocarcinoma. Sequencing input: FFPE minimally invasive lung adenocarcinoma tissue. This CDR3 is CASSSAGWGYTF. The DNA of the CDR3 is TGTGCCAGCAGCTCGGCGGGTTGGGGCTACACCTTC.